This T cell receptor beta chain appears in the sequencing data of a study of blood T cell repertoires in COVID-19 (dated by TCRdb to 2019 to 2021). Regarding the complete study: Samples covering the acute and convalescent phases of COVID-19 were provided by collaborators in the United States, Italy and Spain. The prospective study material was composed of cDNA or gDNA derived from T cells, B-cell-depleted T cells, or PBMCs. Subjects who had been exposed to COVID-19, were actively infected with it, or had recovered from it provided the deeply sampled blood TCRbeta repertoires that made up the dataset. The repertoires were made available in a free public database intended to serve as a resource for research on the immune response to SARS-CoV-2. Samples came from the ongoing ImmuneRACE study (first 160 participants) plus 1,254 subjects from 6 global collaborators. Sample metadata almost always included a de-identified subject ID, COVID-19 status, age in years and sex. Where available, HLA class I and class II types were obtained from metadata supplied by the sample provider rather than from assay-based typing.

On this clone itself: Its antigen remains unidentified. No qualities accompany the bases; no much larger clone lies one base away.

The immunoSEQ Assay, a bias-controlled multiplex PCR, was used to amplify TCRbeta CDR3 regions from genomic DNA. The source study handled its data this way. The number of nucleated cells in each sample was estimated by amplification of reference gene primers within the assay. Sequence reads were collapsed and filtered to measure the absolute abundance of every unique TCRbeta CDR3 rearrangement. For each sample, productive Simpson clonality was calculated by taking the square root of Simpson's diversity index across productive rearrangements. In its TCRdb copy, this immuneACCESS table keeps in-frame sequences only and misses some clones. Where compared with another copy, unresolved V genes explain less than half of these, and the others have no known cause. V and J calls and clone size come straight from that table; D and trimming were deduced from the DNA. This sample is represented by about 160,000 clones; approximately 83% of them were singletons. The ten top clones hold more than 3% of the sample.

The study at large found these results: The amount of clinical and demographic metadata varied by source and participant and was provided uncurated.

The germline V gene supplies CDR1 ENHRY and CDR2 SYGVKD. V has 2 bases trimmed and J has 8 bases trimmed; junction bases matching no gene number 7. The CDR3 covers 16 residues, taking in both the cysteine and the phenylalanine. The read is trimmed to its CDR3 DNA, 48 bases read in frame from base 1. Each collaborating institution followed its own protocols to collect whole blood in K2EDTA tubes. For TCRbeta analysis, collaborators shipped samples as frozen whole blood, isolated PBMCs, or DNA extracted from either of those sample types. The sequence is built from TRBV10-3 and TRBJ2-1, with 12 junctional bases fitting TRBD2. Input material: peripheral blood. The TCR was taken from a man aged 65 to 85 with acute or convalescent COVID-19. The DNA sequence is given as TGTGCCATCAGTGAGCCGGGACTAGCGGGCATGGATGAGCAGTTCTTC. It codes for CAISEPGLAGMDEQFF.